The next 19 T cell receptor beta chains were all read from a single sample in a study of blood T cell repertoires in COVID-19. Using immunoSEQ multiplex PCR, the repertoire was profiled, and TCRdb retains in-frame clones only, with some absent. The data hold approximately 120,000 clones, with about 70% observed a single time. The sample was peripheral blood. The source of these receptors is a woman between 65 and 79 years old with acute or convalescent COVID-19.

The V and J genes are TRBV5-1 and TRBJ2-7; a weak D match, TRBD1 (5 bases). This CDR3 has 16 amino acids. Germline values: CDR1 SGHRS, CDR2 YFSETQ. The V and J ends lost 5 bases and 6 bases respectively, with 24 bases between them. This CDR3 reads CASRWGNAQGYGEQYF. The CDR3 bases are TGCGCCAGCAGATGGGGCAATGCCCAGGGTTACGGCGAGCAGTACTTC.

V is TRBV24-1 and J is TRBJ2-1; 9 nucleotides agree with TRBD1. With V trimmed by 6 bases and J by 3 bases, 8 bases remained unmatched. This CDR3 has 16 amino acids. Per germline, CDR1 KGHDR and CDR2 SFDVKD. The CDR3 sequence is CATSQKGQGFYNEQFF. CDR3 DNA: TGTGCCACCAGTCAGAAGGGACAGGGATTCTACAATGAGCAGTTCTTC.

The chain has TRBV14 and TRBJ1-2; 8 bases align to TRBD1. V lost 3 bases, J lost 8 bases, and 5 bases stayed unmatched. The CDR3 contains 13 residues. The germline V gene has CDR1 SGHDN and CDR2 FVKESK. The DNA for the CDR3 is TGTGCCAGCAGCCACGGGACAGGCGAAGGCTACACCTTC. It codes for CASSHGTGEGYTF.

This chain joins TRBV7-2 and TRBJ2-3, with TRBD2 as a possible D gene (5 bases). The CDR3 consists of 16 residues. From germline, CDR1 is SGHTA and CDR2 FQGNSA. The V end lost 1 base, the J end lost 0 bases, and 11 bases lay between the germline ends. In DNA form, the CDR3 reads TGTGCCAGCAGCTTAGTGTTCCGGGGAAGCACAGATACGCAGTATTTT. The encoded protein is CASSLVFRGSTDTQYF.

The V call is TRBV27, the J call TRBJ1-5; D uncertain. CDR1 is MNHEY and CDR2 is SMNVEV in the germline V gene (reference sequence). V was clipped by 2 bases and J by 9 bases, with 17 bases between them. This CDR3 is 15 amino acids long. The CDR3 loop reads CASSLGQAFRRPQHF. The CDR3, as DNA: TGTGCCAGCAGTTTAGGGCAGGCCTTCAGGCGGCCCCAGCATTTT.

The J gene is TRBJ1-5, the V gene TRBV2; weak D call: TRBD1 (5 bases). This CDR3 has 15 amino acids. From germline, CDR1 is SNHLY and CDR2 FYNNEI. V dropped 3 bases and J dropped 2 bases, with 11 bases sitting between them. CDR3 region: CASSEGQGGNQPQHF. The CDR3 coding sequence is TGTGCCAGCAGTGAGGGGCAGGGTGGCAATCAGCCCCAGCATTTT.

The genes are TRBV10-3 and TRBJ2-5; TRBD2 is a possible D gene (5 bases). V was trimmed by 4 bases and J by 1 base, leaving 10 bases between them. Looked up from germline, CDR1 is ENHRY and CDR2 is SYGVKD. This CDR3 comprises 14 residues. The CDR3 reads CAISGLSGQETQYF. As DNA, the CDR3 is TGTGCCATCAGTGGCCTCAGCGGCCAAGAGACCCAGTACTTC.

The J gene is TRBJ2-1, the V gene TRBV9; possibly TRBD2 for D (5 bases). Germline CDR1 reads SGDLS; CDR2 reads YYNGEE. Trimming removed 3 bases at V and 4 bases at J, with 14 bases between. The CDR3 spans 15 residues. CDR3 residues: CASSGRSSGYNEQFF. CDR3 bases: TGTGCCAGCAGCGGACGGTCTTCGGGGTACAATGAGCAGTTCTTC.

The CDR3 protein is CASSPRGGFNYGYTF. CDR3 sequence (DNA): TGTGCCAGCAGCCCCAGGGGAGGGTTTAACTATGGCTACACCTTC. The V call is TRBV9, the J call TRBJ1-2; D may be TRBD1 (6 bases). The CDR3 loop spans 15 amino acids. Germline assignment: CDR1 SGDLS and CDR2 YYNGEE. Trimming pared 4 bases from V and 1 base from J, leaving 14 bases between. Combining the CDR3 with reference TRBV9 and TRBJ1-2 gives the whole variable domain DSGVTQTPKHLITATGQRVTLRCSPRSGDLSVYWYQQSLDQGLQFLIQYYNGEERAKGNILERFSAQQFPDLHSELNLSSLELGDSALYFCASSPRGGFNYGYTFGSGTRLTVV.

The CDR3 DNA is TGTGCCAGCAGCCATTATACAACAGGGAGGGGAACGGCTGAAGCTTTCTTT. It translates to CASSHYTTGRGTAEAFF. The V gene is TRBV3-1 (or the pseudogene TRBV3-2), the J gene TRBJ1-1; TRBD1 might be the D (6 bases). The V and J ends lost 3 bases and 6 bases respectively, with 23 bases between them. The length of the CDR3 is 17 residues. From germline, CDR1 is LGHDT and CDR2 YNNKEL (reference sequence).

The CDR3 DNA is TGTGCCTGGACGGGGTTCTCTGGAAACACCATATATTTT. This sequence encodes CAWTGFSGNTIYF. This chain connects TRBV30 to TRBJ1-3; D unresolved. This CDR3 has 13 residues. Germline assignment: CDR1 GTSNPN and CDR2 SVGIG (reference sequence). With 4 bases removed from V and 0 bases from J, the gap between germline ends came to 7 bases.

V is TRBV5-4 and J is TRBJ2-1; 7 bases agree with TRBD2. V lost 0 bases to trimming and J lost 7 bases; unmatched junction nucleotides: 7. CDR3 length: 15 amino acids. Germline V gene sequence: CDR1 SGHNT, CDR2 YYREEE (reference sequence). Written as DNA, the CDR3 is TGTGCCAGCAGCTTGGTTGGCGGGAGCGGAAATGAGCAGTTCTTC. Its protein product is CASSLVGGSGNEQFF.

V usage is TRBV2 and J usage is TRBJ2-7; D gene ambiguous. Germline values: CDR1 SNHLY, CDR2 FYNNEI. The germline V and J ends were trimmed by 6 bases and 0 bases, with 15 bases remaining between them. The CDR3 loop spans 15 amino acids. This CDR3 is CASRGIQTNSYEQYF. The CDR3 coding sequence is TGTGCCAGCAGGGGTATACAGACAAACTCCTACGAGCAGTACTTC.

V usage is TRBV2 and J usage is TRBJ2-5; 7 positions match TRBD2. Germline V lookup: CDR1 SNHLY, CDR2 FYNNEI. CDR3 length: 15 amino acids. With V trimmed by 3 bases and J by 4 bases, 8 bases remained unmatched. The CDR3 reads CASSEVREGGETQYF. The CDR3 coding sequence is TGTGCCAGCAGTGAGGTCAGGGAGGGTGGAGAGACCCAGTACTTC.

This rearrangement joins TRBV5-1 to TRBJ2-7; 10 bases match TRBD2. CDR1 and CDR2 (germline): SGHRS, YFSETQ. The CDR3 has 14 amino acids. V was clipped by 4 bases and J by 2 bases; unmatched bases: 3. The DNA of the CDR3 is TGCGCCAGCAGCCGGACTAGCGGACCCTACGAGCAGTACTTC. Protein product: CASSRTSGPYEQYF.

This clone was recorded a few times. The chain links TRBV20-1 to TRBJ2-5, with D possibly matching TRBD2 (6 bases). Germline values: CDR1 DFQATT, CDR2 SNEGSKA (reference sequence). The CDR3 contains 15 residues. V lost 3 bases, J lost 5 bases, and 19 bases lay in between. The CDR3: CSASFLANTRETQYF. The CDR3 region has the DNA TGCAGTGCTAGTTTCCTAGCGAACACCAGGGAGACCCAGTACTTC.

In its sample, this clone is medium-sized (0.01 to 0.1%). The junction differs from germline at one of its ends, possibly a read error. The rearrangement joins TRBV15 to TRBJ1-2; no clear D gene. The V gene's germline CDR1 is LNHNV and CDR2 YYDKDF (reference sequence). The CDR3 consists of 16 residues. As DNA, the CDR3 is TGTGCCACCAGCGGAGAGGTGGGCAGATCTAACTATGGCTACACCTTC. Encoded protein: CATSGEVGRSNYGYTF. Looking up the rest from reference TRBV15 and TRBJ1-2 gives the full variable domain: DAMVIQNPRYQVTQFGKPVTLSCSQTLNHNVMYWYQQKSSQAPKLLFHYYDKDFNNEADTPDNFQSRRPNTSFCFLDIRSPGLGDTAMYLCATSGEVGRSNYGYTFGSGTRLTVV.

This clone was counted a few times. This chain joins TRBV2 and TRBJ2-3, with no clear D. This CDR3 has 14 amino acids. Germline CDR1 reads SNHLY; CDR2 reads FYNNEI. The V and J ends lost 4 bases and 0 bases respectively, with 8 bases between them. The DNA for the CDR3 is TGTGCCAGCAGTGTATTAGAAAGCACAGATACGCAGTATTTT. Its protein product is CASSVLESTDTQYF. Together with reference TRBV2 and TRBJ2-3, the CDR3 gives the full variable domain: EPEVTQTPSHQVTQMGQEVILRCVPISNHLYFYWYRQILGQKVEFLVSFYNNEISEKSEIFDDQFSVERPDGSNFTLKIRSTKLEDSAMYFCASSVLESTDTQYFGPGTRLTVL.

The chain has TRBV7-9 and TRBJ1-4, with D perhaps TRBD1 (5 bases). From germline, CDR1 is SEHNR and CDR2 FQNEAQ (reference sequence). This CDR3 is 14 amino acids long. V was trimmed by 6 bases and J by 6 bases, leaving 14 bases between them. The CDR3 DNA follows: TGTGCCAGCAGATCAGCGGGGGGATATGAAAAACTGTTTTTT. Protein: CASRSAGGYEKLFF.